This T cell receptor (beta chain) was sequenced during a study of cytomegalovirus exposure and HLA in healthy donors. General study points: Later analysis revealed greater clonal expansion in HLA-associated TCR beta chains than in equally common others. Cytomegalovirus-associated TCR beta chains were listed, numbering around 150. It was reportedly the case that the classifier diagnosed cytomegalovirus status with high specificity and sensitivity.

All donors participated as healthy donors of bone marrow. Remarks on this clone: Its antigen is not known.

The PCR employed 60 Vbeta primers together with 13 Jbeta primers. Measured with immunoSEQ multiplex PCR; TCRdb has only the in-frame clones, and not every one. The listing records around 88,000 clones. The material sequenced was PBMCs. The sequence derives from a girl aged 5-17 years in good health and CMV-seropositive.

CDR3 in amino acids: CSVARGFTDTQYF. The CDR3 DNA sequence: TGCAGCGTCGCCAGGGGGTTCACAGATACGCAGTATTTT. The chain recombines TRBV29-1 with TRBJ2-3; 7 bases are a match to TRBD1. The CDR3 runs 13 residues. V shed 6 bases, J shed 2 bases, and the junction held 5 bases outside the gene matches. Germline CDR1 reads SQVTM; CDR2 reads ANQGSEA.